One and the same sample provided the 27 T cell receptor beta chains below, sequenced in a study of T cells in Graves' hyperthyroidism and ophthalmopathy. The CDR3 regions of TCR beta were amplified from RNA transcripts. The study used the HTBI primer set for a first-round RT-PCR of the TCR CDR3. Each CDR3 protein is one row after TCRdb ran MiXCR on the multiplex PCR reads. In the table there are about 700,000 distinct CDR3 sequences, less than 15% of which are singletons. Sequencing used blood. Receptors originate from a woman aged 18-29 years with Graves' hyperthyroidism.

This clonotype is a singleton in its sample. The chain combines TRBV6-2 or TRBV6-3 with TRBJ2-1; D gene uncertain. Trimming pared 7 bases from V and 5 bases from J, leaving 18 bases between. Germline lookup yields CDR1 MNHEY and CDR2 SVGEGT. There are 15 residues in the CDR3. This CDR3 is CASTLVAGPHNEQFF. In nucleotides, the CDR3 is TGTGCCAGCACCCTCGTTGCAGGCCCCCACAATGAGCAGTTCTTC.

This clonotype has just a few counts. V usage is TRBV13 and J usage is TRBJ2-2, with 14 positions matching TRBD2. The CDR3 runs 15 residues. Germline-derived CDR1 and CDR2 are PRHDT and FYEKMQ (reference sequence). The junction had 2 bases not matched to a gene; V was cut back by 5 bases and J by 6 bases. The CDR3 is CASSATSGRAGELFF. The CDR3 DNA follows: TGTGCCAGCAGCGCGACTAGCGGGAGGGCCGGGGAGCTGTTTTTT. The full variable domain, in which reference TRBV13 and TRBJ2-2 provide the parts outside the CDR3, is AAGVIQSPRHLIKEKRETATLKCYPIPRHDTVYWYQQGPGQDPQFLISFYEKMQSDKGSIPDRFSAQQFSDYHSELNMSSLELGDSALYFCASSATSGRAGELFFGEGSRLTVL.

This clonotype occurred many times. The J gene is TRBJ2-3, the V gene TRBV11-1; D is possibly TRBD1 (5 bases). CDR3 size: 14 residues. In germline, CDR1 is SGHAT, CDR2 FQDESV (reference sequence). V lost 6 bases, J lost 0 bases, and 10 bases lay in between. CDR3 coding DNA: TGTGCCAGCAGTTACAGGAGTAGCACAGATACGCAGTATTTT. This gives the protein CASSYRSSTDTQYF.

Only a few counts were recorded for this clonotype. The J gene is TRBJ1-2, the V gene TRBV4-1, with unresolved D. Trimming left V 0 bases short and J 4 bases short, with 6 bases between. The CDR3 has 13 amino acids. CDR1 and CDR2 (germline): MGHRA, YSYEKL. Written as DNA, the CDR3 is TGCGCCAGCAGCCAAGATATGGCCTATGGCTACACCTTC. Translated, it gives CASSQDMAYGYTF.

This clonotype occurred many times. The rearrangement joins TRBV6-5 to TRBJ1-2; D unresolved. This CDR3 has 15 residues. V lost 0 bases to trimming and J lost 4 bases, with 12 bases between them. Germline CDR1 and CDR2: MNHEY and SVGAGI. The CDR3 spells CASSYSGSGSYGYTF. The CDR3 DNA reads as TGTGCCAGCAGTTACTCGGGCAGCGGGAGCTATGGCTACACCTTC.

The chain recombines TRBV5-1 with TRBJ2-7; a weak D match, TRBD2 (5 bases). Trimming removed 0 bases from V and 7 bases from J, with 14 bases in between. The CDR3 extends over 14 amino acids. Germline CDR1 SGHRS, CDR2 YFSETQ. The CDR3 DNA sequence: TGCGCCAGCAGCTTGGCCGGGGTAGCTCGGGAGCAGTACTTC. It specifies CASSLAGVAREQYF.

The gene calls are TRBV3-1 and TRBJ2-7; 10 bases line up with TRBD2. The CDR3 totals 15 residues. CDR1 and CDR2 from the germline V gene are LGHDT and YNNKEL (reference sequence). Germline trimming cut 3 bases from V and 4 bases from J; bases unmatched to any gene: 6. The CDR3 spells CASSHSSSGRYEQYF. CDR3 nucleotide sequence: TGTGCCAGCAGCCATTCCTCTAGCGGGAGATACGAGCAGTACTTC.

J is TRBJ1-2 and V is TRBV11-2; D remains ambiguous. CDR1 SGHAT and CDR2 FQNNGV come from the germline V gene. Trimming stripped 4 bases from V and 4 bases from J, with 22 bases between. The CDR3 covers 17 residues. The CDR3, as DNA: TGTGCCAGCAGCTCCATAGGCAAATCCAGGTTTATCTATGGCTACACCTTC. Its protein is CASSSIGKSRFIYGYTF.

CDR3 region: CSVPRWMPSTDTQYF. The CDR3 nucleotides read TGCAGCGTCCCTCGATGGATGCCAAGCACAGATACGCAGTATTTT. The rearrangement joins TRBV29-1 to TRBJ2-3; D remains ambiguous. V gave up 6 bases and J gave up 0 bases, with 16 bases separating them. Germline V lookup: CDR1 SQVTM, CDR2 ANQGSEA. The CDR3 is 15 amino acids.

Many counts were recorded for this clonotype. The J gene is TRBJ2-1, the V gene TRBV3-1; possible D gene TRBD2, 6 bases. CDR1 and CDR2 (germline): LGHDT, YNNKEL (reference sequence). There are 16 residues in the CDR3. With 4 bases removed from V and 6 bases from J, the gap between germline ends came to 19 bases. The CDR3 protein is CASSRVTRRPTNEQFF. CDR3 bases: TGTGCCAGCAGCCGGGTGACTAGAAGGCCCACCAATGAGCAGTTCTTC.

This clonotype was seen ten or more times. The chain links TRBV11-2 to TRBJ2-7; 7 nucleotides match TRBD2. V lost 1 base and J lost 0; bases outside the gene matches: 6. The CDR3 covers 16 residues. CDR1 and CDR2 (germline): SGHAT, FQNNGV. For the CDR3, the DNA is TGTGCCAGCAGCTTAGGACTAGCCGCCTCCTCCTACGAGCAGTACTTC. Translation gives CASSLGLAASSYEQYF.

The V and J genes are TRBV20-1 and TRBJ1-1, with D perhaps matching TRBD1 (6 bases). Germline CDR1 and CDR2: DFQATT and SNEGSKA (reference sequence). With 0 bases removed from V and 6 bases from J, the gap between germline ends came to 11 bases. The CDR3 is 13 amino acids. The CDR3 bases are TGCAGTGCTAGAGAGGTGGAGGGGGCTGAAGCTTTCTTT. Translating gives CSAREVEGAEAFF.

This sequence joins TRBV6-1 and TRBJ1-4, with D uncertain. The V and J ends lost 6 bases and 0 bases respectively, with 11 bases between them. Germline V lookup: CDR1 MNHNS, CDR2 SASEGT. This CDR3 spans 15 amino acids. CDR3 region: CASSNGAATNEKLFF. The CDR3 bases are TGTGCCAGCAGCAACGGAGCTGCAACTAATGAAAAACTGTTTTTT.

The CDR3 spells CASSLGGTTLYEQYF. The CDR3 nucleotides read TGTGCCAGCAGCTTGGGAGGGACGACGCTATACGAGCAGTACTTC. The genes are TRBV5-4 and TRBJ2-7; TRBD1 or TRBD2 may be the D gene (5 bases each). Germline V gene lookup returns CDR1 SGHNT and CDR2 YYREEE (reference sequence). This CDR3 is built from 15 residues. V was cut by 0 bases and J by 4 bases, with 14 bases left in between.

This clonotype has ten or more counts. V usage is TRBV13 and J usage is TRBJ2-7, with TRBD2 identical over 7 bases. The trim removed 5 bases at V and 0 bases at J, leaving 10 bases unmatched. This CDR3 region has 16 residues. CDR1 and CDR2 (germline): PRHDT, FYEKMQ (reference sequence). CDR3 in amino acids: CASSASPGGGSYEQYF. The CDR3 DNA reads TGTGCCAGCAGCGCCTCACCGGGGGGAGGCTCCTACGAGCAGTACTTC.

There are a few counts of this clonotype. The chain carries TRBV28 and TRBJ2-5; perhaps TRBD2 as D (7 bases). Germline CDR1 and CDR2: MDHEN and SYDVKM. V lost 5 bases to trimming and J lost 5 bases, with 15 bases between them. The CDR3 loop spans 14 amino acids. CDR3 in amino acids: CASSTSGGDETQYF. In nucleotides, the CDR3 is TGTGCCAGCAGTACCTCGGGGGGCGATGAGACCCAGTACTTC.

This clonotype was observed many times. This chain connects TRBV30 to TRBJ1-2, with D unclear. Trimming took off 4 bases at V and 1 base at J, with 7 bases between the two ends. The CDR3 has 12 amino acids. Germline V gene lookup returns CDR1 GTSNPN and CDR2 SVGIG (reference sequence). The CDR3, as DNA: TGTGCCTGGACTAAGGTTAACTATGGCTACACCTTC. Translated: CAWTKVNYGYTF.

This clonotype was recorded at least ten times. CDR3 sequence (DNA): TGTGCCAGCAGCTTAAGGGCGGCTAGCGAGATCCAAGAGACCCAGTACTTC. Its protein is CASSLRAASEIQETQYF. The rearrangement joins TRBV7-2 to TRBJ2-5; possible D gene TRBD2, 6 bases. CDR3 length: 17 residues. The germline gives CDR1 SGHTA, CDR2 FQGNSA. The ends were cut back, 2 bases at V and 1 base at J, with 17 bases in the middle.

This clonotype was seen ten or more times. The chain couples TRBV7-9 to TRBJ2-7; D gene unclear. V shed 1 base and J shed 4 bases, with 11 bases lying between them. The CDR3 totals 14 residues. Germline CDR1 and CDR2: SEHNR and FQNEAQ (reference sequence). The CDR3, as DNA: TGTGCCAGCAGCTTAGTTAGTCGGACGTACGAGCAGTACTTC. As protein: CASSLVSRTYEQYF.

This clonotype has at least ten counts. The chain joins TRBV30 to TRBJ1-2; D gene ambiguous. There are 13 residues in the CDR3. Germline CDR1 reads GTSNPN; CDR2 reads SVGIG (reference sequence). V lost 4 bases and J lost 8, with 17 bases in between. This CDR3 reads CAWTASELGGYTF. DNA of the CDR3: TGTGCCTGGACAGCCAGCGAATTGGGCGGCTACACCTTC.

The CDR3 is CASSLTQMGDAEAFF. The CDR3, as DNA: TGTGCCAGTAGCCTCACCCAAATGGGGGACGCTGAAGCTTTCTTT. This sequence joins TRBV19 and TRBJ1-1, with a possible D match to TRBD1 (5 bases). This CDR3 region has 15 residues. Germline-derived CDR1 and CDR2 are LNHDA and SQIVND (reference sequence). The V end was cut by 6 bases, the J end by 6 bases, with 20 bases between.

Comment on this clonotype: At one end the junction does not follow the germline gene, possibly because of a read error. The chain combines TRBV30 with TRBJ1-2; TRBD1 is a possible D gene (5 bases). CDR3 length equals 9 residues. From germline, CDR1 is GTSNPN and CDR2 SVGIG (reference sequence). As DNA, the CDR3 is TGTGCCTGGCCAACAGCGGGGGCCTTC. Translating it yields CAWPTAGAF.

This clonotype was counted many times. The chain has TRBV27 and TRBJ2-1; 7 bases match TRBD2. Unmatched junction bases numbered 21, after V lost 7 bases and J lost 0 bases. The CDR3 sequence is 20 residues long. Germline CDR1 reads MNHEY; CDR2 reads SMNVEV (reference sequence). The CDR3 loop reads CASKVSGPIRGLSSYNEQFF. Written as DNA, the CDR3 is TGTGCCAGCAAAGTCAGTGGTCCGATCCGGGGACTAAGCTCCTACAATGAGCAGTTCTTC.

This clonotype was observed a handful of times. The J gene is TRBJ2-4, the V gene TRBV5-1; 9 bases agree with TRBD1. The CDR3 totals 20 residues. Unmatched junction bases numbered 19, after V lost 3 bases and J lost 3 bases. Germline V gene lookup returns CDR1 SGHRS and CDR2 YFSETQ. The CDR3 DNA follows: TGCGCCAGCAGCTCAGGCTCGTCCCGGGACAGGGCCCTCGGCAAAAACATTCAGTACTTC. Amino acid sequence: CASSSGSSRDRALGKNIQYF.

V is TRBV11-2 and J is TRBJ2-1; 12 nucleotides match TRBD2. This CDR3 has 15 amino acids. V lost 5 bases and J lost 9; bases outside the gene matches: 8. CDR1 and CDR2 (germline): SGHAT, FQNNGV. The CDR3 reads CASSPTSGGRGEQFF. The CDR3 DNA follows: TGTGCCAGCAGCCCTACTAGCGGGGGGAGGGGTGAGCAGTTCTTC.

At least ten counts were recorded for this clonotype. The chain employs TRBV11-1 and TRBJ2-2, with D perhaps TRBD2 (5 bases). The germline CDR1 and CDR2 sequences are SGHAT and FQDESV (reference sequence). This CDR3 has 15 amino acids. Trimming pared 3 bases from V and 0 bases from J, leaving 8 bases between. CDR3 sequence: CASSFWRANTGELFF. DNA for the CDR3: TGTGCCAGCAGCTTTTGGCGGGCGAACACCGGGGAGCTGTTTTTT.

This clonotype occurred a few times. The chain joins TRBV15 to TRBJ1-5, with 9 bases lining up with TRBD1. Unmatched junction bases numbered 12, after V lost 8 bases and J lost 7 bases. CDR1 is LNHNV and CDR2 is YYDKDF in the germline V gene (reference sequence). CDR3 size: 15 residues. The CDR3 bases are TGTGCCACCCCCCCACAGGGGGCCGTAGGGCAGCCCCAGCATTTT. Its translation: CATPPQGAVGQPQHF.